This is a list of T cell receptor beta chains from one sample in a study of chemoradiotherapy in HPV16-positive cancers. Produced via immunoSEQ multiplex PCR; TCRdb's table is partial and in-frame only. The sample lists approximately 3,200 clones; around four fifths were seen once. The sample here was tumor tissue, taken from a patient who underwent chemoradiotherapy. The receptor set was obtained from a human donor with HPV-associated anogenital cancer. The CDR3 runs from the conserved cysteine through the conserved F or W. Each record gives: D gene, V gene, J gene, clone size, CDR3 DNA, CDR3 protein. A D gene is named only where the DNA matches it firmly. Clone size is stated in some rows and not others, as once, few, many or a class when expanded.

d_call: TRBD1
v_call: TRBV6-6
j_call: TRBJ1-2
clone_size: .
cdr3_nt: TGTGCCAGCAGTAGCACAGGACAGGCGTATGGCTACACCTTC
cdr3_aa: CASSSTGQAYGYTF

d_call: TRBD2
v_call: TRBV27
j_call: TRBJ2-2
clone_size: .
cdr3_nt: TGTGCCAGCAAGTTTCGGACTAGCGGGGGCTGGAACACCGGGGAGCTGTTTTTT
cdr3_aa: CASKFRTSGGWNTGELFF

d_call: .
v_call: TRBV5-3
j_call: TRBJ2-7
clone_size: .
cdr3_nt: TGTGCCAGAAGCTTTTCCAGGAGTCACTCCTACGAGCAGTACTTC
cdr3_aa: CARSFSRSHSYEQYF

d_call: TRBD2
v_call: TRBV30
j_call: TRBJ2-1
clone_size: .
cdr3_nt: TGTGCCTGGAGTACGCGGGAGGACTACAATGAGCAGTTCTTC
cdr3_aa: CAWSTREDYNEQFF

d_call: .
v_call: TRBV6-1
j_call: TRBJ2-5
clone_size: .
cdr3_nt: TGTGCCATCTCCGGGACGCACCAAGAGACCCAGTACTTC
cdr3_aa: CAISGTHQETQYF

d_call: TRBD1
v_call: TRBV19
j_call: TRBJ1-5
clone_size: few
cdr3_nt: TGTGCCAGTAGCACAACAGGGGGTGGACAGCCCCAGCATTTT
cdr3_aa: CASSTTGGGQPQHF

d_call: .
v_call: TRBV19
j_call: TRBJ2-2
clone_size: .
cdr3_nt: TGTGCCAGTAGTATGGGGCCACTAGAATATACCGGGGAGCTGTTTTTT
cdr3_aa: CASSMGPLEYTGELFF

d_call: .
v_call: TRBV6-5
j_call: TRBJ2-7
clone_size: .
cdr3_nt: TGTGCCAGCAGTATCTCACCGAGCCTCTCCTACGAGCAGTACTTC
cdr3_aa: CASSISPSLSYEQYF

d_call: TRBD2
v_call: TRBV19
j_call: TRBJ2-5
clone_size: .
cdr3_nt: TGTGCCAGTAGGACTCTTGGGGGGGATCAAGAGACCCAGTACTTC
cdr3_aa: CASRTLGGDQETQYF

d_call: TRBD1
v_call: TRBV5-1
j_call: TRBJ2-7
clone_size: .
cdr3_nt: TGCGCCAGCAGCTTACCGGGACAGGGGGCCTTCTCCTACGAGCAGTACTTC
cdr3_aa: CASSLPGQGAFSYEQYF

d_call: .
v_call: TRBV27
j_call: TRBJ1-2
clone_size: .
cdr3_nt: TGTGCCAGCAGCGAAGGACCCTATAACTATGGCTACACCTTC
cdr3_aa: CASSEGPYNYGYTF

d_call: .
v_call: TRBV4-2
j_call: TRBJ1-5
clone_size: .
cdr3_nt: TGTGCCGCGGGGGCTTTGAGTTATCAGCCCCAGCATTTT
cdr3_aa: CAAGALSYQPQHF

d_call: .
v_call: TRBV30
j_call: TRBJ2-2
clone_size: .
cdr3_nt: TGTGCCTGGAGTGTGGGGGCTGGGGAGCTGTTTTTT
cdr3_aa: CAWSVGAGELFF

d_call: TRBD2
v_call: TRBV29-1
j_call: TRBJ2-2
clone_size: .
cdr3_nt: TGCAGCGTTGACGGAGCGGGGAGATCCACCGGGGAGCTGTTTTTT
cdr3_aa: CSVDGAGRSTGELFF

d_call: .
v_call: TRBV9
j_call: TRBJ1-3
clone_size: .
cdr3_nt: TGTGCCAGCAGCACCTACGCGGGACTTATATCTGGAAACACCATATATTTT
cdr3_aa: CASSTYAGLISGNTIYF

d_call: .
v_call: TRBV9
j_call: TRBJ2-6
clone_size: once
cdr3_nt: TGTGCCAGCAGCGTACTAGCGTACTCTGGGGCCAACGTCCTGACTTTC
cdr3_aa: CASSVLAYSGANVLTF

d_call: .
v_call: TRBV5-1
j_call: TRBJ1-1
clone_size: .
cdr3_nt: TGCGCCAGCAGCTTGACGGCGCCCCACAATGAAGCTTTCTTT
cdr3_aa: CASSLTAPHNEAFF

d_call: .
v_call: TRBV10-2
j_call: TRBJ2-1
clone_size: .
cdr3_nt: TGCGCCAGCAGCCCCGGCCAGGGACTTCTAGGTGGACTTGACAGGGAGCAGTTCTTC
cdr3_aa: CASSPGQGLLGGLDREQFF

d_call: .
v_call: TRBV6-6
j_call: TRBJ2-7
clone_size: .
cdr3_nt: TGTGCCAGCAGTTCCGGGACAAACTACGAGCAGTACTTC
cdr3_aa: CASSSGTNYEQYF

d_call: .
v_call: TRBV6-1
j_call: TRBJ1-5
clone_size: .
cdr3_nt: TGTGCCAGCAGAGGACTCAGGGGCAATCAGCCCCAGCATTTT
cdr3_aa: CASRGLRGNQPQHF

d_call: TRBD1
v_call: TRBV18
j_call: TRBJ1-2
clone_size: .
cdr3_nt: TGTGCCAGCTCTGAGATGGGACAGGGGGCGGATGGCTACACCTTC
cdr3_aa: CASSEMGQGADGYTF

d_call: TRBD1
v_call: TRBV19
j_call: TRBJ2-5
clone_size: .
cdr3_nt: TGTGCCAGTAGTTCTACCCGGGACAGCAGGGCAGGGACCCAGTACTTC
cdr3_aa: CASSSTRDSRAGTQYF

d_call: .
v_call: TRBV5-1
j_call: TRBJ2-5
clone_size: few
cdr3_nt: TGCGCCAGCAGCTTGCGACGGCCGACAGAGACCCAGTACTTC
cdr3_aa: CASSLRRPTETQYF

d_call: TRBD2
v_call: TRBV19
j_call: TRBJ2-5
clone_size: once
cdr3_nt: TGTGCCAGTAGTACTTCTCGACTAGCGGGGGGACAAGAGACCCAGTACTTC
cdr3_aa: CASSTSRLAGGQETQYF

d_call: TRBD1
v_call: TRBV6-1
j_call: TRBJ2-6
clone_size: .
cdr3_nt: TGTGCCAGCACGGCAGGGGGCTCTGGGGCCAACGTCCTGACTTTC
cdr3_aa: CASTAGGSGANVLTF

d_call: TRBD2
v_call: TRBV4-3
j_call: TRBJ2-1
clone_size: once
cdr3_nt: TGCGCCAGCAGCCAGGGCGGGACTAGAGACTACAATGAGCAGTTCTTC
cdr3_aa: CASSQGGTRDYNEQFF

d_call: TRBD1
v_call: TRBV18
j_call: TRBJ2-2
clone_size: .
cdr3_nt: TGTGCCAGCTCACCGGCGGGACAGGGGAGCACCGGGGAGCTGTTTTTT
cdr3_aa: CASSPAGQGSTGELFF

d_call: TRBD2
v_call: TRBV5-1
j_call: TRBJ2-7
clone_size: .
cdr3_nt: TGCGCCAGCAGCCGTGGACTAGGGCACAGACCCTACGAGCAGTACTTC
cdr3_aa: CASSRGLGHRPYEQYF

d_call: TRBD1
v_call: TRBV5-4
j_call: TRBJ1-3
clone_size: .
cdr3_nt: TGTGCCAGCAGCTTGGGCGGGACAGTCAACACCATATATTTT
cdr3_aa: CASSLGGTVNTIYF

d_call: .
v_call: TRBV30
j_call: TRBJ2-2
clone_size: .
cdr3_nt: TGTGCCTGGAGTGCGTCCGGCCCAGGACTGTTTTTT
cdr3_aa: CAWSASGPGLFF

d_call: .
v_call: TRBV2
j_call: TRBJ1-2
clone_size: .
cdr3_nt: TGTGCCAGCAGGGCCCACGAAAACTATGGCTACACCTTC
cdr3_aa: CASRAHENYGYTF

d_call: TRBD1
v_call: TRBV9
j_call: TRBJ2-1
clone_size: .
cdr3_nt: TGTGCCAGCAGCGAAAGCCGGGACAGCATACTATTCAGCTCCTACAATGAGCAGTTCTTC
cdr3_aa: CASSESRDSILFSSYNEQFF

d_call: TRBD1
v_call: TRBV19
j_call: TRBJ1-1
clone_size: .
cdr3_nt: TGTGCCAGTGCCCAGGGGGGCATCGAAGCTTTCTTT
cdr3_aa: CASAQGGIEAFF

d_call: .
v_call: TRBV10-3
j_call: TRBJ1-5
clone_size: .
cdr3_nt: TGTGCCATCAGTGATGGTTACCAGGGAGGGGGTCAGCCCCAGCATTTT
cdr3_aa: CAISDGYQGGGQPQHF

d_call: .
v_call: TRBV18
j_call: TRBJ1-3
clone_size: .
cdr3_nt: TGTGCCAGCTCACCACCTGAGGGAATCTCTGGAAACACCATATATTTT
cdr3_aa: CASSPPEGISGNTIYF

d_call: .
v_call: TRBV20-1
j_call: TRBJ1-2
clone_size: few
cdr3_nt: TGCAGTGTTAATGGCTACACCTTC
cdr3_aa: CSVNGYTF

d_call: .
v_call: TRBV19
j_call: TRBJ2-1
clone_size: .
cdr3_nt: TGTGCCAGTGGGGGGGCCCCCGGAGGCAATGAGCAGTTCTTC
cdr3_aa: CASGGAPGGNEQFF

d_call: .
v_call: TRBV5-4
j_call: TRBJ2-3
clone_size: .
cdr3_nt: TGTGCCAGCAGCTCATTTATCGGAGATACGCAGTATTTT
cdr3_aa: CASSSFIGDTQYF

d_call: TRBD1
v_call: TRBV5-1
j_call: TRBJ1-4
clone_size: .
cdr3_nt: TGCGCCAGCACAGGGACAGAGAATGAAAAACTGTTTTTT
cdr3_aa: CASTGTENEKLFF

d_call: .
v_call: TRBV29-1
j_call: TRBJ2-5
clone_size: .
cdr3_nt: TGCAGCGTTGGGGTAGTAGAGACCCAGTACTTC
cdr3_aa: CSVGVVETQYF

d_call: .
v_call: TRBV11-2
j_call: TRBJ1-5
clone_size: .
cdr3_nt: TGTGCCAGCAGCGCTGGTCAAAATAATCAGCCCCAGCATTTT
cdr3_aa: CASSAGQNNQPQHF

d_call: .
v_call: TRBV4-1
j_call: TRBJ1-3
clone_size: .
cdr3_nt: TGCGCCAGCAGCCCAGATATTGGGGCGGTCGGAAACACCATATATTTT
cdr3_aa: CASSPDIGAVGNTIYF

d_call: .
v_call: TRBV4-2
j_call: TRBJ1-1
clone_size: .
cdr3_nt: TGTGCCAGCAGCCGATACAGGGAGGGGGGCACTGAAGCTTTCTTT
cdr3_aa: CASSRYREGGTEAFF

d_call: .
v_call: TRBV2
j_call: TRBJ2-7
clone_size: .
cdr3_nt: TGTGCCTCTCAACCCCGGCAGGCCTCCTACGAGCAGTACTTC
cdr3_aa: CASQPRQASYEQYF

d_call: TRBD1
v_call: TRBV7-9
j_call: TRBJ2-2
clone_size: .
cdr3_nt: TGTGCCAGCAGCTTAAGGGGACAGGATCATCTCGGGGAGCTGTTTTTT
cdr3_aa: CASSLRGQDHLGELFF

d_call: TRBD2
v_call: TRBV5-5
j_call: TRBJ2-3
clone_size: .
cdr3_nt: TGTGCCAGCAGCATAGCGGGGGGGAGCACAGATACGCAGTATTTT
cdr3_aa: CASSIAGGSTDTQYF

d_call: TRBD1
v_call: TRBV19
j_call: TRBJ1-2
clone_size: .
cdr3_nt: TGTGCCAGTAGCCCAGTGGACAGGGGCTATGGCTACACCTTC
cdr3_aa: CASSPVDRGYGYTF

d_call: TRBD1
v_call: TRBV6-4
j_call: TRBJ2-2
clone_size: .
cdr3_nt: TGTGCCAGCAGTGTGGGACAGGGGGCCACCGGGGAGCTGTTTTTT
cdr3_aa: CASSVGQGATGELFF

d_call: TRBD1
v_call: TRBV27
j_call: TRBJ1-2
clone_size: .
cdr3_nt: TGTGCCAGCAGTTTATGGGTACCGGGACAGGGAACCCATGGCTACACCTTC
cdr3_aa: CASSLWVPGQGTHGYTF

d_call: .
v_call: TRBV6-5
j_call: TRBJ2-3
clone_size: .
cdr3_nt: TGTGCCACCCAAATACCTAGCACAGATACGCAGTATTTT
cdr3_aa: CATQIPSTDTQYF

d_call: TRBD2
v_call: TRBV4-2
j_call: TRBJ2-2
clone_size: .
cdr3_nt: TGTGCCAGCAGCTACGGGACTAGCGGGGGGGAACACACCGGGGAGCTGTTTTTT
cdr3_aa: CASSYGTSGGEHTGELFF

d_call: .
v_call: TRBV7-3
j_call: TRBJ1-1
clone_size: .
cdr3_nt: TGTGCCAGCAGCTTAAATCAGGGCCTATACAGTACTGAAGCTTTCTTT
cdr3_aa: CASSLNQGLYSTEAFF

d_call: TRBD1
v_call: TRBV6-6
j_call: TRBJ1-3
clone_size: .
cdr3_nt: TGTGCCAGCAGCCCGACAGGGGACACCATATATTTT
cdr3_aa: CASSPTGDTIYF

d_call: .
v_call: TRBV29-1
j_call: TRBJ2-2
clone_size: .
cdr3_nt: TGCAGCGCCACAGGAGCAAACACCGGGGAGCTGTTTTTT
cdr3_aa: CSATGANTGELFF

d_call: TRBD2
v_call: TRBV10-3
j_call: TRBJ2-1
clone_size: .
cdr3_nt: TGTGCCATCAGTCCCCCCGGGGGGGCACAGTTCTTC
cdr3_aa: CAISPPGGAQFF

d_call: .
v_call: TRBV7-2
j_call: TRBJ1-6
clone_size: .
cdr3_nt: TGTGCCAGCAGCTTAGACTTACAGGGCACGAACTCACCCCTCCACTTT
cdr3_aa: CASSLDLQGTNSPLHF

d_call: .
v_call: TRBV19
j_call: TRBJ1-2
clone_size: .
cdr3_nt: TGTGCCAGTATCGGATGGGGGCTGGGCTACACCTTC
cdr3_aa: CASIGWGLGYTF

d_call: .
v_call: TRBV4-3
j_call: TRBJ2-6
clone_size: .
cdr3_nt: TGCGCCAGCAGCCAAGATCCCAGGGCTGGGGCCAACGTCCTGACTTTC
cdr3_aa: CASSQDPRAGANVLTF